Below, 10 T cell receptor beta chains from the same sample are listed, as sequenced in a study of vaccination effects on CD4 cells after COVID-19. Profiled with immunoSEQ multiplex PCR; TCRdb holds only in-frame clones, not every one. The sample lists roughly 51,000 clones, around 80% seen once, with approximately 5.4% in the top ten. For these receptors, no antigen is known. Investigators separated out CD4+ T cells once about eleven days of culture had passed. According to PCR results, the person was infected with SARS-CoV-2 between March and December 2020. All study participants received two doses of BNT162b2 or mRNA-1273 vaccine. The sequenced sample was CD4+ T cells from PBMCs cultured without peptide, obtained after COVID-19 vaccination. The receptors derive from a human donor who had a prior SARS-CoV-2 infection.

The chain's CDR3 is CASSFSSRTSGQETQYF. The DNA of the CDR3 is TGTGCCAGCAGTTTTTCCTCCCGAACTAGCGGCCAAGAGACCCAGTACTTC. This chain links TRBV6-2 or TRBV6-3 with TRBJ2-5; 8 bases match TRBD2. CDR3 length: 17 amino acids. The V and J ends lost 4 bases and 1 base, in that order; junction bases with no gene match: 11. The germline V gene encodes CDR1 MNHEY and CDR2 SVGEGT.

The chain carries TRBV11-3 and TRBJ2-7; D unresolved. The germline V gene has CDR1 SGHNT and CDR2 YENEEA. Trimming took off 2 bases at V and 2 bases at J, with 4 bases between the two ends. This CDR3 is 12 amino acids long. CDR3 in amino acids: CASSLRTYEQYF. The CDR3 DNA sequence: TGTGCCAGCAGCTTACGTACCTACGAGCAGTACTTC.

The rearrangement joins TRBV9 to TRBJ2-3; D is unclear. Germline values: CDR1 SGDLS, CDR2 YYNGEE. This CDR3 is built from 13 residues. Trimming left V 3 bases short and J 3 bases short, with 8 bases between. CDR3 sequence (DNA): TGTGCCAGCAGCGCCGCCCTTACAGATACGCAGTATTTT. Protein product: CASSAALTDTQYF.

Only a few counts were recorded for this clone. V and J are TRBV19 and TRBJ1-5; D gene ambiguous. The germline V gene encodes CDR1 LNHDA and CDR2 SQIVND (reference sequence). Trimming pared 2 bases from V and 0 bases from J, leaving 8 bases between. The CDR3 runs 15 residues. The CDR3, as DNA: TGTGCCAGTAGTATAAAAGGGTATAGCAATCAGCCCCAGCATTTT. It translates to CASSIKGYSNQPQHF.

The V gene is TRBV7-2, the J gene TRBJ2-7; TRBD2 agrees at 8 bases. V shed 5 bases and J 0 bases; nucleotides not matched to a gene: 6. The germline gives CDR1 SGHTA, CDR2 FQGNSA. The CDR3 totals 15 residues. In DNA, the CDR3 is TGTGCCAGCAGCCTCCGGACTAGCCCCTCCTACGAGCAGTACTTC. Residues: CASSLRTSPSYEQYF. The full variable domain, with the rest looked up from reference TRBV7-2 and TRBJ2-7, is GAGVSQSPSNKVTEKGKDVELRCDPISGHTALYWYRQSLGQGLEFLIYFQGNSAPDKSGLPSDRFSAERTGGSVSTLTIQRTQQEDSAVYLCASSLRTSPSYEQYFGPGTRLTVT.

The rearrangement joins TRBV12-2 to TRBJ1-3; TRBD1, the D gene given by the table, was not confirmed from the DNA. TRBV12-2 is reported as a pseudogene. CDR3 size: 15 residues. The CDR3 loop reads CASHLQGFEGNTIYF. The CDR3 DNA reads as TGTGCAAGTCACTTACAGGGGTTTGAAGGAAACACCATATATTTT.

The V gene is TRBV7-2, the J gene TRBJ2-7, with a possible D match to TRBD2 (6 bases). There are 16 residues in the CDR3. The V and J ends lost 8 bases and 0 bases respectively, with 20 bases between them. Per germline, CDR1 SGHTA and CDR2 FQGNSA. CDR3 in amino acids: CASAVTSRRSSYEQYF. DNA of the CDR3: TGTGCCAGCGCAGTCACTAGCCGCAGGAGCTCCTACGAGCAGTACTTC.

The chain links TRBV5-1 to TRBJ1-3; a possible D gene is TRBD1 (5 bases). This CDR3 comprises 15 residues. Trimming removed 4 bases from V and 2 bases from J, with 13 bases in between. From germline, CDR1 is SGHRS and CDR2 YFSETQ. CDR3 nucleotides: TGCGCCAGCAGCCTGGCAGGGACTGCTGGAAACACCATATATTTT. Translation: CASSLAGTAGNTIYF.

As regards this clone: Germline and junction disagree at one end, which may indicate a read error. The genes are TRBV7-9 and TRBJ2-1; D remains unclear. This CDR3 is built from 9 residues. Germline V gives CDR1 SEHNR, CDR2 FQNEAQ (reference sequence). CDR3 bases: TGTGCCAGCAGCCCTCATATGCTCTTC. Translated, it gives CASSPHMLF.

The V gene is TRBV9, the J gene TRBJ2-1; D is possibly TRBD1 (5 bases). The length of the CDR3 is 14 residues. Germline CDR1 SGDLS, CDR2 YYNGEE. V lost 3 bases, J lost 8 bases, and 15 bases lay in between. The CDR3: CASSGGQGSDEQFF. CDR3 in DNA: TGTGCCAGCAGCGGAGGCCAGGGTAGTGATGAGCAGTTCTTC.